This T cell receptor (beta chain) was retrieved from a study of blood T cell repertoires in COVID-19. In the study overall: The study drew acute and convalescent COVID-19 samples from the United States, Italy and Spain. From T cells, B-cell-depleted T cells, or PBMCs came the material, which was cDNA or gDNA.

Looked up from germline, CDR1 is SGHNT and CDR2 is YYREEE (reference sequence). V was pared by 5 bases and J by 3 bases, with 8 bases of the junction left unmatched. This CDR3 region has 15 residues. Methods used by the authors: Reference gene primer amplification in the assay estimated nucleated cell counts. The data were produced by immunoSEQ multiplex PCR, yet TCRdb's version contains in-frame clones alone and is incomplete. D and trimming come from the DNA, and the V and J calls and clone size come from that table. The sample has approximately 210,000 clones, around four fifths seen once; the top ten hold about 2.5%.

This receptor was identified in a woman aged 40 to 55 with active or convalescent COVID-19. Material for sequencing was peripheral blood. The chain links TRBV5-4 to TRBJ1-1; TRBD1 aligns across 9 bases. CDR3 nucleotide sequence: TGTGCCAGCAGTTTCGACAGGGGGTTCGACACTGAAGCTTTCTTT. Amino acids: CASSFDRGFDTEAFF.